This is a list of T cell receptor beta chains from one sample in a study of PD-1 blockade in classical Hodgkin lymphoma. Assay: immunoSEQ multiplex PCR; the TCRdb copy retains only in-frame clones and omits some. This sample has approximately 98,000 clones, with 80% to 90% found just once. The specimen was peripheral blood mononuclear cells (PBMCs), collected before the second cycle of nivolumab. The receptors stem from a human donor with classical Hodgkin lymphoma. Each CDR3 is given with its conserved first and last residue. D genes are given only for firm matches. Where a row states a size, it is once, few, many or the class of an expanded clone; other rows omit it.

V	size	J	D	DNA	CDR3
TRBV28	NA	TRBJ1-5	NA	TGTGCCAGCAGTCTACAGTATAGCAATCAGCCCCAGCATTTT	CASSLQYSNQPQHF
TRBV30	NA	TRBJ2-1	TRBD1	TGTGCCTGGACCCCGGGACAGGGATTTGAGCAGTTCTTC	CAWTPGQGFEQFF
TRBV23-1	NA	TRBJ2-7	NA	TGCGCCAGCAGTCAATCCCCCGAGCAGTACTTC	CASSQSPEQYF
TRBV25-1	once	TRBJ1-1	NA	TGTGCCAACCCTACCCGACTAATGAACACTGAAGCTTTCTTT	CANPTRLMNTEAFF
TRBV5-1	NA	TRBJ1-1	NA	TGTGCCAGCAGCTTGGTAGGGATGGAAGCTTTCTTT	CASSLVGMEAFF
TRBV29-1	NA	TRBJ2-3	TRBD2	TGCAGCGTTAATGGACTAGCGGGTGGGGCAGATACGCAGTATTTT	CSVNGLAGGADTQYF
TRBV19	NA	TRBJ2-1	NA	TGTGCCAGTAGTATAGGGCCTGGGGGTAATGAGCAGTTCTTC	CASSIGPGGNEQFF
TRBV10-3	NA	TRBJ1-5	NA	TGTGCCATCAGTGTCGACGGCCTCGGCCAGCCCCAGCATTTT	CAISVDGLGQPQHF
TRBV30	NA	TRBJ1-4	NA	TGTGCCTGGAGTGTTTCTGAGAATGAAAAACTGTTTTTT	CAWSVSENEKLFF
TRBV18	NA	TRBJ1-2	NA	TGTGCCAGCTCACCGGGGGGCCCTGCTAACTATGGCTACACCTTC	CASSPGGPANYGYTF
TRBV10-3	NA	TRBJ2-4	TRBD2	TGTGCCATCAGCCCGACTAGCGGAGAACAGAAAAACATTCAGTACTTC	CAISPTSGEQKNIQYF
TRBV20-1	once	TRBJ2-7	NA	TGCAGTGCGGGGCGACTCGAGCAGTACTTC	CSAGRLEQYF
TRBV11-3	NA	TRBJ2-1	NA	TGTGCCAGCAGCTTCGGGCAGGGTAGCTCCTACAATGAGCAGTTCTTC	CASSFGQGSSYNEQFF
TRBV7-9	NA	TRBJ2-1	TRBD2	TGTGCCAGCAGCTTCGACCTTAGCGGGAGGGGTTACAATGAGCAGTTCTTC	CASSFDLSGRGYNEQFF
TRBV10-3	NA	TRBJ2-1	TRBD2	TGTGCCATCAGAGAGCGGGAGGCTTACAATGAGCAGTTCTTC	CAIREREAYNEQFF
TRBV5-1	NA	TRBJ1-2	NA	TGCGCCAGCAGCTTGGCCGATGTACTCTATGGCTACACCTTC	CASSLADVLYGYTF
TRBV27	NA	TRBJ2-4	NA	TGTGCCACCAGTTCCGGGGAGTTAACCAAAAACATTCAGTACTTC	CATSSGELTKNIQYF
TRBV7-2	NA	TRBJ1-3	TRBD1	TGTGCCAGCAGCTTAGAGGGACAGGGCCCATTCTCTGGAAACACCATATATTTT	CASSLEGQGPFSGNTIYF
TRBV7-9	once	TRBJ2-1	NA	TGTGCCAGCAGCCTAGGCGGGAAAGGCAATGAGCAGTTCTTC	CASSLGGKGNEQFF
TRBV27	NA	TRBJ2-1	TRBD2	TGTGCCAGCAGTTTATCGAATAGCGGGCACAATGAGCAGTTCTTC	CASSLSNSGHNEQFF
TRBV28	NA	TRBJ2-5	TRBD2	TGTGCCAGCAGTCTCTCGACTAGCGGACAAGAGACCCAGTACTTC	CASSLSTSGQETQYF
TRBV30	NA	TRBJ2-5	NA	TGTGCCTGGAGTACAGGCGGAGAGACCCAGTACTTC	CAWSTGGETQYF
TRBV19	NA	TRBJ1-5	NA	TGTGCCAGTAGTCGGGGGGCAAGGCAGCCCCAGCATTTT	CASSRGARQPQHF
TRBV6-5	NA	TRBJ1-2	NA	TGTGCCAGCAGTGAGAGGGTTGGCTACACCTTC	CASSERVGYTF